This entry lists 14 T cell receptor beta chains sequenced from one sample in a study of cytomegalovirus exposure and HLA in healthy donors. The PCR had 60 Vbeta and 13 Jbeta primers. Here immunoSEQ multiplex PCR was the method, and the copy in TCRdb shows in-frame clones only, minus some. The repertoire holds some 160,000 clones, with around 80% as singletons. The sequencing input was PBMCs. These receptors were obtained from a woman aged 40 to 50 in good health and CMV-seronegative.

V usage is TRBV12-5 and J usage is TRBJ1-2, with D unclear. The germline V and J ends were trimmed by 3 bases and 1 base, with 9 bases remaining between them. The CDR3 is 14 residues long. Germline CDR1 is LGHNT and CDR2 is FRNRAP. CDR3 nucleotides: TGTGCTAGTGGTTTAACCGGTATTAACTATGGCTACACCTTC. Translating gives CASGLTGINYGYTF.

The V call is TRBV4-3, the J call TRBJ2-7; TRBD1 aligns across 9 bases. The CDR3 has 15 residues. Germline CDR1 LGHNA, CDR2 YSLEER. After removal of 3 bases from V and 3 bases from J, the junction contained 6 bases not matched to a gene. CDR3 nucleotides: TGCGCCAGCAGCCACTCTCGGACAGGGGACTACGAGCAGTACTTC. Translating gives CASSHSRTGDYEQYF.

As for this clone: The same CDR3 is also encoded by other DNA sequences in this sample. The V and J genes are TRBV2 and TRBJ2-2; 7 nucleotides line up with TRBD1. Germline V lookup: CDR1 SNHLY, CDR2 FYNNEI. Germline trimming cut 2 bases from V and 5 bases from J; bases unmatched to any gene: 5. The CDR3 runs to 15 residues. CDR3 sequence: CASSERGRGTGELFF. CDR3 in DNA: TGTGCCAGCAGTGAAAGGGGCAGGGGGACCGGGGAGCTGTTTTTT.

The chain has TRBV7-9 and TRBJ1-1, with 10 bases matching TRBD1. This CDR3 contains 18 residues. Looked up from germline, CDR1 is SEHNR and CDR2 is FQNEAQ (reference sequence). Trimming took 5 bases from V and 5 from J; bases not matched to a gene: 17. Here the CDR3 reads CASSPATGTGVHGTEAFF. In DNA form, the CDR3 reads TGTGCCAGCAGCCCGGCTACCGGGACAGGGGTGCATGGAACTGAAGCTTTCTTT.

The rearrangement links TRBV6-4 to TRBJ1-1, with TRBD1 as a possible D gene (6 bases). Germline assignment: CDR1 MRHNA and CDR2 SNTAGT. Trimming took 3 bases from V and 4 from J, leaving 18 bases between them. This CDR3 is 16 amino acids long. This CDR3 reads CASSEHAGAGGTEAFF. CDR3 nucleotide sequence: TGTGCCAGCAGTGAACACGCGGGGGCGGGAGGCACTGAAGCTTTCTTT.

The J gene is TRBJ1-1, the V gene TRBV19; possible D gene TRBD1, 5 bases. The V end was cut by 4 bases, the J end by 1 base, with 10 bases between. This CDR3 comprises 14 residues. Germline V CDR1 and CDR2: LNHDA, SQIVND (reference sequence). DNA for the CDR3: TGTGCCAGTAGTAAGGGGCCTCAGAACACTGAAGCTTTCTTT. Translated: CASSKGPQNTEAFF.

CDR3 DNA: TGTGCCAGCAGTTTAGGTTACAGGGGTACATCCTACGAGCAGTACTTC. Protein sequence: CASSLGYRGTSYEQYF. The gene calls are TRBV25-1 and TRBJ2-7; 7 bases agree with TRBD1. Germline CDR1 MGHDK, CDR2 SYGVNS. The CDR3 runs 16 residues. V shed 5 bases and J 1 base; nucleotides not matched to a gene: 11.

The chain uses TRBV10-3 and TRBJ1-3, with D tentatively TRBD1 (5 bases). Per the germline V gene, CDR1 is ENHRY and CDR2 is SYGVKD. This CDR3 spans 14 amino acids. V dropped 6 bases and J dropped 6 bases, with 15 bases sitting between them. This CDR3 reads CAIRHGGAENTIYF. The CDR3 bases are TGTGCCATCAGACATGGTGGGGCGGAAAACACCATATATTTT.

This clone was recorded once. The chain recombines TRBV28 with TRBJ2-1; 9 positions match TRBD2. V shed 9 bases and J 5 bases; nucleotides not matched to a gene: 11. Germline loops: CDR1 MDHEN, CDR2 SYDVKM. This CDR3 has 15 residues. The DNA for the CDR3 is TGTGCCAGTTTCACGGGACTAGCATTTCACAATGAGCAGTTCTTC. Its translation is CASFTGLAFHNEQFF.

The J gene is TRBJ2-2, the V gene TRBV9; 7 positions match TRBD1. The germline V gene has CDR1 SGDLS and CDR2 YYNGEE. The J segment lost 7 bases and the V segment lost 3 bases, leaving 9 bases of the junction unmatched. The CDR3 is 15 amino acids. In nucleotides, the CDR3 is TGTGCCAGCAGCGGAGGGACAGCGAAGAGCGGGGAGCTGTTTTTT. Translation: CASSGGTAKSGELFF.

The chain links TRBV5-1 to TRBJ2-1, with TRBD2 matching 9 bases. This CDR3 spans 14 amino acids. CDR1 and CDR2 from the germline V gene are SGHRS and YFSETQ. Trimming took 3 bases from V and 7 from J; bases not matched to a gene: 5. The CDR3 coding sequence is TGCGCCAGCAGCTCACGGACTAGCGCGAATGAGCAGTTCTTC. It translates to CASSSRTSANEQFF.

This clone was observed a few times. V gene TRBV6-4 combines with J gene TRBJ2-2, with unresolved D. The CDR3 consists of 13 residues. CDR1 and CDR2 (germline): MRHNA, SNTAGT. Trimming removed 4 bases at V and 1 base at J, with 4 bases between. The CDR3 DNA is TGTGCCAGCAGTGCAGGGAACACCGGGGAGCTGTTTTTT. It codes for CASSAGNTGELFF.

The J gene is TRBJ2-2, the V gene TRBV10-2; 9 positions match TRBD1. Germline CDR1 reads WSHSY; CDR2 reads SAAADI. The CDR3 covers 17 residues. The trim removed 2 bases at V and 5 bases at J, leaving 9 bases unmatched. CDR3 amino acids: CASSETTGGAWTGELFF. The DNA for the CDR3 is TGCGCCAGCAGTGAGACTACAGGGGGCGCGTGGACCGGGGAGCTGTTTTTT.

In DNA, the CDR3 is TGTGCCAGCGCCTTCGGGGGAGGAGGCACAGATACGCAGTATTTT. This encodes CASAFGGGGTDTQYF. The V call is TRBV28, the J call TRBJ2-3, with a possible D match to TRBD2 (6 bases). Per the germline V gene, CDR1 is MDHEN and CDR2 is SYDVKM. This CDR3 has 15 amino acids. V was clipped by 8 bases and J by 1 base, with 16 bases between them.